This T cell receptor (beta chain) was found in a study of T cell repertoires in cytomegalovirus infection. Overall study findings and caveats: Individuals carrying CMV plus the relevant HLA were identified by cumulative frequency of public TCR beta families.

About this clonotype itself: Its antigen is unknown.

CDR3 size: 17 residues. CDR1 and CDR2 (germline): SEHNR, FQNEAQ (reference sequence). Losses at the gene ends were 5 bases for V and 7 bases for J; bases not matched to a gene: 12. TCRdb reanalysed the reads using MiXCR and keeps one entry per CDR3 protein. The sample contains hundreds of thousands of distinct CDR3 sequences, around 35% of which appear only once. The source of this sequence is a human donor in good health (CMV status not recorded). Some clones in this sample may be carry-over from other donors' samples. The J gene is TRBJ2-2, the V gene TRBV7-9; 11 bases line up with TRBD2. Here the sequenced sample was cultured PBMCs, taken from culture after CMV antigen stimulation. CDR3 region: CASSETSGSFRIGELFF. For the CDR3, the DNA is TGTGCCAGCAGCGAAACTAGCGGGAGCTTCAGGATCGGGGAGCTGTTTTTT.